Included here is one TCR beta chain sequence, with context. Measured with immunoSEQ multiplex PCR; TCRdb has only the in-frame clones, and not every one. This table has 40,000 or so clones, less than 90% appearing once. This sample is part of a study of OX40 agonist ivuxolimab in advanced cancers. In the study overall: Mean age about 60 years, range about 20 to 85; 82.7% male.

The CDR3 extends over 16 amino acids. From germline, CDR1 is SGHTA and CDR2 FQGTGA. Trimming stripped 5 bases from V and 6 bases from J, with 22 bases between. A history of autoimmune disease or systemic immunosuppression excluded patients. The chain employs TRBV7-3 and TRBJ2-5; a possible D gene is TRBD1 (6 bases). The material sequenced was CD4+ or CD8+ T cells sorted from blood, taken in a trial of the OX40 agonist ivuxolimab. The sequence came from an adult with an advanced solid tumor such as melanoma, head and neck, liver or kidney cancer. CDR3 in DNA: TGTGCCAGCAGCAGAGAAGGGACAAGGGCAATGCAGACCCAGTACTTC. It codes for CASSREGTRAMQTQYF.